These 5 T cell receptor beta chains originate from one sample sequenced in a study of vaccination effects on CD4 cells after COVID-19. Antigen-specific CD4+ T cell clonotypes were called by their expansion after viral peptide-pool culture in ViraFEST. Following culture for roughly 10 days, CD4+ T cells were isolated. No vaccinee had earlier SARS-CoV-2 infection, and nucleocapsid antibodies were negative. Their antigen targets remain unknown. The data were produced by immunoSEQ multiplex PCR, yet TCRdb's version contains in-frame clones alone and is incomplete. The table records 78,000 or so clones, 78% of them present only once. Sequenced here: CD4+ T cells from PBMCs cultured with SARS-CoV-2 spike peptides, sampled before COVID-19 vaccination. The origin of the receptors is a human donor who received a COVID-19 vaccine.

This chain uses TRBV30 with TRBJ2-5; 7 positions match TRBD1. This CDR3 is built from 14 residues. V dropped 1 base and J dropped 1; count of bases not matched to a gene: 3. Looked up from germline, CDR1 is GTSNPN and CDR2 is SVGIG (reference sequence). CDR3 DNA sequence: TGTGCCTGGAGTGGCTGGGACAGCCAAGAGACCCAGTACTTC. Its protein product is CAWSGWDSQETQYF.

The chain combines TRBV7-3 with TRBJ2-3; no reliable D call. Germline V gene data show CDR1 as SGHTA and CDR2 as FQGTGA. This CDR3 has 11 amino acids. Between the trimmed V and J ends, which lost 0 bases and 5 bases, there was a span of 0 bases. The CDR3, as DNA: TGTGCCAGCAGCTTAACAGATACGCAGTATTTT. As protein: CASSLTDTQYF.

This clone was seen a handful of times. This CDR3 is CASSLTNQPQHF. CDR3 sequence (DNA): TGTGCCAGCAGCCTCACGAATCAGCCCCAGCATTTT. V usage is TRBV7-2 and J usage is TRBJ1-5; no reliable D call. The germline V gene encodes CDR1 SGHTA and CDR2 FQGNSA. The V and J ends lost 5 bases and 4 bases respectively, with 6 bases between them. The CDR3 extends over 12 amino acids.

The chain has TRBV20-1 and TRBJ1-5, with D uncertain. Germline V CDR1 and CDR2: DFQATT, SNEGSKA (reference sequence). CDR3 length equals 14 residues. Trimming shortened V by 3 bases and J by 4 bases, and 13 bases separated the two germline ends. The DNA for the CDR3 is TGCAGTGCTAGTTGGGCAGGCCCAAATCAGCCCCAGCATTTT. Encoded protein: CSASWAGPNQPQHF.

CDR3 coding DNA: TGTGCCAGCAGTGTAGGTGGAGGGGTAAACTATGGCTACACCTTC. Its protein is CASSVGGGVNYGYTF. The rearrangement uses TRBV28 and TRBJ1-2; possible D gene TRBD1, 5 bases. The germline V and J ends were trimmed by 5 bases and 2 bases, with 15 bases remaining between them. CDR3 size: 15 residues. CDR1 is MDHEN, CDR2 SYDVKM, per germline.